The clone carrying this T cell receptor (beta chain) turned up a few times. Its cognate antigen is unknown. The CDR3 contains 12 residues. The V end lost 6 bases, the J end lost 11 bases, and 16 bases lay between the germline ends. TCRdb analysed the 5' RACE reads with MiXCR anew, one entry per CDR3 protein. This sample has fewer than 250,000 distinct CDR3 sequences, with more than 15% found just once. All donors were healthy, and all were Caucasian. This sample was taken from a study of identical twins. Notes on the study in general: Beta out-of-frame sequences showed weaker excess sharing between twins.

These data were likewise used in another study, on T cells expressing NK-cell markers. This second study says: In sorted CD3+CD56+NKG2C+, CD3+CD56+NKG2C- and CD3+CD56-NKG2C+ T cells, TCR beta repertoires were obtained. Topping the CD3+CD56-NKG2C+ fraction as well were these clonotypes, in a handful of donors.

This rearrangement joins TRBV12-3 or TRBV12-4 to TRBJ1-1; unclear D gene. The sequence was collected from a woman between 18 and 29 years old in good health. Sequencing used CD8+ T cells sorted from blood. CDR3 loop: CASSLRGIGAFF. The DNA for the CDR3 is TGTGCCAGCAGCCTCCGAGGGATTGGGGCTTTCTTT.